These 14 T cell receptor beta chains share one sample of origin, sequenced in a study of cytomegalovirus exposure and HLA in healthy donors. TCRdb's copy holds only in-frame clones and misses some; the assay was immunoSEQ multiplex PCR. The sample consists of over 150,000 clones, about 86% of them appearing once. The sequencing input was PBMCs. Receptors originate from a man in his late teens or twenties in good health and CMV-seropositive.

CDR3 sequence: CASSQDPNRAGRDTEAFF. The CDR3 DNA sequence: TGCGCCAGCAGCCAAGATCCGAACAGGGCGGGTAGGGACACTGAAGCTTTCTTT. The J gene is TRBJ1-1, the V gene TRBV4-1; maybe TRBD1 (6 bases). The CDR3 has 18 amino acids. V lost 0 bases and J 3 bases, leaving 20 bases between the germline ends. Germline-derived CDR1 and CDR2 are MGHRA and YSYEKL.

This rearrangement joins TRBV7-2 to TRBJ2-2, with 7 bases identical to TRBD1. The germline CDR1 and CDR2 sequences are SGHTA and FQGNSA. The CDR3 sequence is 13 residues long. With V trimmed by 4 bases and J by 6 bases, 2 bases remained unmatched. As DNA, the CDR3 is TGTGCCAGCAGCTCCGACAGGGCCGGGGAGCTGTTTTTT. This sequence encodes CASSSDRAGELFF.

In DNA, the CDR3 is TGTGCCAGCAGTGAAGCGGGCGGGGGCCTTCAAGAGACCCAGTACTTC. Protein sequence: CASSEAGGGLQETQYF. This sequence joins TRBV2 and TRBJ2-5; a possible D gene is TRBD2 (7 bases). Germline CDR1 SNHLY, CDR2 FYNNEI. The CDR3 has 16 residues. V was clipped by 0 bases and J by 2 bases, with 13 bases between them.

The V gene is TRBV6-5, the J gene TRBJ1-6, with D possibly matching TRBD1 (6 bases). Looked up from germline, CDR1 is MNHEY and CDR2 is SVGAGI. The CDR3 runs to 16 residues. Trimming took 2 bases from V and 5 from J, leaving 13 bases between them. The CDR3 region is CASSYGTGRNNSPLHF. The CDR3 DNA follows: TGTGCCAGCAGTTACGGCACAGGGAGAAATAATTCACCCCTCCACTTT.

V gene TRBV6-5 combines with J gene TRBJ1-6; perhaps TRBD1 as D (6 bases). CDR3 size: 14 residues. Germline V gene lookup returns CDR1 MNHEY and CDR2 SVGAGI. V gave up 6 bases and J gave up 7 bases, with 13 bases separating them. DNA for the CDR3: TGTGCCAGCAGGAAACAGGGAAACAATTCACCCCTCCACTTT. Its protein product is CASRKQGNNSPLHF.

The chain is built from TRBV7-9 and TRBJ2-7, with D possibly being TRBD1 (6 bases). The CDR3 loop spans 12 amino acids. V gave up 2 bases and J gave up 4 bases, with 6 bases separating them. Germline CDR1 reads SEHNR; CDR2 reads FQNEAQ (reference sequence). In DNA form, the CDR3 reads TGTGCCAGCAGCTTACAGGGGTACGAGCAGTACTTC. It codes for CASSLQGYEQYF.

The rearrangement joins TRBV18 to TRBJ2-3; 9 bases line up with TRBD1. This CDR3 region has 14 residues. Germline V gives CDR1 KGHSH, CDR2 LQKENI. With 4 bases clipped from V and 4 bases from J, the junction kept 3 bases outside the gene matches. The CDR3 loop reads CASSLRTGADTQYF. CDR3 nucleotide sequence: TGTGCCAGCTCACTCAGGACAGGGGCAGATACGCAGTATTTT. Based on the CDR3 plus reference TRBV18 and TRBJ2-3, the full variable domain is NAGVMQNPRHLVRRRGQEARLRCSPMKGHSHVYWYRQLPEEGLKFMVYLQKENIIDESGMPKERFSAEFPKEGPSILRIQQVVRGDSAAYFCASSLRTGADTQYFGPGTRLTVL.

This clone was observed once. The chain carries TRBV9 and TRBJ2-1; 8 bases match TRBD1. The V and J ends lost 4 bases and 6 bases, in that order; junction bases with no gene match: 9. The CDR3 spans 15 residues. Germline V gives CDR1 SGDLS, CDR2 YYNGEE. The CDR3 DNA reads TGTGCCAGCAGCCAAGGGCAGGGGGCCGGCAATGAGCAGTTCTTC. Its translation is CASSQGQGAGNEQFF.

The rearrangement uses TRBV28 and TRBJ1-6, with unresolved D. Germline V gene data show CDR1 as MDHEN and CDR2 as SYDVKM. The length of the CDR3 is 12 residues. The V gene lost 6 bases and the J gene lost 11 bases, with 11 bases spanning the gap. DNA of the CDR3: TGTGCCAGCAGAGGAGACTCCCCACCCCTCCACTTT. Translation gives CASRGDSPPLHF.

The genes are TRBV19 and TRBJ1-2, with no clear D. Germline CDR1 reads LNHDA; CDR2 reads SQIVND (reference sequence). The germline V and J ends were trimmed by 3 bases and 0 bases, with 20 bases remaining between them. This CDR3 comprises 18 residues. In nucleotides, the CDR3 is TGTGCCAGTAGTATCCGCCTGGGGATGGGAGACGCTAACTATGGCTACACCTTC. It is translated as CASSIRLGMGDANYGYTF.

The chain links TRBV7-9 to TRBJ2-3, with a tentative D call TRBD1 (5 bases). CDR3 length: 14 residues. Germline loops: CDR1 SEHNR, CDR2 FQNEAQ (reference sequence). V gave up 3 bases and J gave up 4 bases, with 11 bases separating them. The CDR3 protein is CASSFLIGADTQYF. The CDR3 DNA is TGTGCCAGCAGCTTTCTCATAGGGGCAGATACGCAGTATTTT.

V is TRBV7-8 and J is TRBJ2-5; D is undetermined. The germline CDR1 and CDR2 sequences are SGHVS and FQNEAQ. The CDR3 loop spans 12 amino acids. V was cut by 5 bases and J by 5 bases, with 9 bases left in between. This CDR3 reads CASSPGWETQYF. The CDR3 DNA sequence: TGTGCCAGCAGCCCGGGTTGGGAGACCCAGTACTTC.

This rearrangement joins TRBV27 to TRBJ2-2; possibly TRBD1 for D (5 bases). Germline CDR1 reads MNHEY; CDR2 reads SMNVEV (reference sequence). Trimming took 0 bases from V and 9 from J, leaving 14 bases between them. The CDR3 loop spans 15 amino acids. This chain's CDR3 is CASSLSGQGYRELFF. As DNA, the CDR3 is TGTGCCAGCAGTTTATCGGGCCAGGGCTACCGGGAGCTGTTTTTT.

CDR3 nucleotide sequence: TGTGCCAGTAGCCGACGGGGTCGAGGGAGGGCAAACACCGGGGAGCTGTTTTTT. Residues: CASSRRGRGRANTGELFF. The genes are TRBV19 and TRBJ2-2; 7 bases agree with TRBD2. Germline V lookup: CDR1 LNHDA, CDR2 SQIVND (reference sequence). There are 18 residues in the CDR3. The ends lost 6 bases at V and 2 bases at J; junction bases unmatched: 15.